This T cell receptor (beta chain) was profiled in a study of OX40 agonist ivuxolimab in advanced cancers. Whole-study findings and limits: Compared with CD4+, CD8+ T cells on average had more expanded clones.

Clones were sequenced by immunoSEQ multiplex PCR, and TCRdb holds only the in-frame ones, with some missing. Of some 38,000 clones listed, roughly nine tenths are singletons. This clone was detected a few times. The antigen is unknown. This same CDR3 is encoded by further DNA sequences in the sample. This receptor was taken from an adult with an advanced solid tumor such as melanoma, head and neck, liver or kidney cancer. The material sequenced was CD4+ or CD8+ T cells sorted from blood, taken in a trial of the OX40 agonist ivuxolimab.

Here the CDR3 reads CASGCCATNEKLFF. In DNA form, the CDR3 reads TGTGCCAGCGGATGTTGTGCAACTAATGAAAAACTGTTTTTT. The chain couples TRBV9 to TRBJ1-4; D unclear. V lost 7 bases, J lost 0 bases, and 10 bases lay in between. The germline gives CDR1 SGDLS, CDR2 YYNGEE. The CDR3 has 14 residues. The whole variable domain, filled in from reference TRBV9 and TRBJ1-4, reads DSGVTQTPKHLITATGQRVTLRCSPRSGDLSVYWYQQSLDQGLQFLIQYYNGEERAKGNILERFSAQQFPDLHSELNLSSLELGDSALYFCASGCCATNEKLFFGSGTQLSVL.